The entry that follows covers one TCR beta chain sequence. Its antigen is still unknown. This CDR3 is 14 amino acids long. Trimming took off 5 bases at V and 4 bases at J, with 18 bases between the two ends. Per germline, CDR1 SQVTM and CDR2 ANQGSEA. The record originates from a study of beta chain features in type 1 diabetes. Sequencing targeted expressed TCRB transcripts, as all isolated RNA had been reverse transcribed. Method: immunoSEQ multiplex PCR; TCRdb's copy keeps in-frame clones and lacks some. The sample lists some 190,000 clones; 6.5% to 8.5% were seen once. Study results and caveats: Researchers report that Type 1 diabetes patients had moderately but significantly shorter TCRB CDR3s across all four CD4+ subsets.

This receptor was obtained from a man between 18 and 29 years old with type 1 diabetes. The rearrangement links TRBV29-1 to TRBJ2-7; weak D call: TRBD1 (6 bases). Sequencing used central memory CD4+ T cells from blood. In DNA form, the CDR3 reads TGCAGCGTTCAAAGGTCAGGGGCTACGTACGAGCAGTACTTC. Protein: CSVQRSGATYEQYF.